Sequencing of this T cell receptor (beta chain) was carried out in a study of T cells in Graves' hyperthyroidism and ophthalmopathy. It was RNA transcripts that yielded the amplified TCR beta CDR3 regions. During a first-round RT-PCR of the TCR CDR3, the HTBI primer set was used. TCRdb analysed the multiplex PCR reads with MiXCR anew, one entry per CDR3 protein. The data contain a few hundred thousand distinct CDR3 sequences, around 46% of them singletons. The CDR3 sequence is 15 residues long. The germline V gene encodes CDR1 SEHNR and CDR2 FQNEAQ (reference sequence). The V gene end was trimmed by 4 bases and the J gene end by 8 bases; junction bases not matched to a gene: 11. This clonotype showed up many times.

This receptor was taken from a woman under 30 with Graves' hyperthyroidism. The chain joins TRBV7-9 to TRBJ1-2; the match to TRBD1 covers 9 bases. Sequencing was performed on peripheral blood or thyroid tissue (not recorded which). For the CDR3, the DNA is TGTGCCAGCAGCTCCGGGACAGGGTTGACGGGGGGCTACACCTTC. It specifies CASSSGTGLTGGYTF.